The sequence of this TCR beta chain was determined in a study of T cell changes during pregnancy in multiple sclerosis. Method: immunoSEQ multiplex PCR; TCRdb's copy keeps in-frame clones and lacks some. The data contain under 45,000 clones, 91% of them singletons. In germline, CDR1 is MNHEY, CDR2 SVGAGI. This CDR3 contains 13 residues. The junction had 5 bases not matched to a gene; V was cut back by 3 bases and J by 7 bases. This TCR was sampled from a female donor in good health, enrolled as a control in a pregnancy study. Specimen: CD4+ T cells from peripheral blood mononuclear cells, collected in the second trimester of pregnancy. This rearrangement joins TRBV6-5 to TRBJ1-2, with TRBD1 matching over 7 bases. The CDR3 region is CASSYRQGGGYTF. The CDR3 nucleotides are TGTGCCAGCAGTTATCGACAGGGAGGTGGCTACACCTTC.